This TCR beta chain was found in a study of blood T cell repertoires in COVID-19. In the study overall: PBMCs, B-cell-depleted T cells, or T cells were the source of the cDNA or gDNA that made up the material.

The CDR3 runs to 15 residues. Germline V lookup: CDR1 SGHTA, CDR2 FQGNSA. V gave up 1 base and J gave up 7 bases, with 16 bases separating them. The assay was immunoSEQ multiplex PCR, and TCRdb's table has in-frame clones only and misses some. The sample consists of fewer than 350,000 clones, around nine tenths of them appearing once. Participant age was roughly 18 to 100 years, and participants resided in about two dozen US areas. This clone was seen a single time. Sequenced input: PBMCs or T cells enriched from blood (not recorded which). The rearrangement joins TRBV7-2 to TRBJ1-2; unclear D gene. The sequence was obtained from a woman aged 35 to 49 who had recovered from COVID-19. CDR3 region: CASSLVYTGDGGYTF. The CDR3 DNA reads TGTGCCAGCAGCTTAGTATACACCGGAGACGGTGGCTACACCTTC.